These 27 T cell receptor beta chains were all obtained from the same sample, sequenced in a study of T cells after yellow fever vaccination. TCRdb reprocessed the 5' RACE reads with MiXCR, giving one entry per CDR3 protein. Of 100,000 to 150,000 distinct CDR3 sequences in the sample, around 9.8% were seen once. Sequenced here: CD8+ T cells sorted from PBMCs, sampled on the day of the yellow fever booster vaccination. The receptors were sampled from a man between 18 and 35 years old who received the YFV17D yellow fever vaccine.

This clonotype was seen only a few times. The CDR3 bases are TGTGCCAGCAGCTTTAGCCGTGAAGCTTTCTTT. It yields the protein CASSFSREAFF. The chain carries TRBV5-6 and TRBJ1-1; D is undetermined. The CDR3 totals 11 residues. Trimming left V 2 bases short and J 7 bases short, with 6 bases between. CDR1 is SGHDT, CDR2 YYEEEE, per germline.

This clonotype showed up many times. The chain links TRBV5-1 to TRBJ2-1, with 10 bases identical to TRBD2. The J segment lost 9 bases and the V segment lost 4 bases, leaving 4 bases of the junction unmatched. This CDR3 spans 13 amino acids. Per the germline V gene, CDR1 is SGHRS and CDR2 is YFSETQ. The CDR3 sequence: CASSTLAGVEQFF. CDR3 bases: TGCGCCAGCAGCACTCTAGCGGGGGTTGAGCAGTTCTTC.

V gene TRBV4-1 combines with J gene TRBJ1-1; no clear D. CDR3 length equals 13 residues. Trimming took off 2 bases at V and 4 bases at J, with 8 bases between the two ends. CDR1 and CDR2 (germline): MGHRA, YSYEKL. The CDR3 region is CASSQTRGTEAFF. The DNA of the CDR3 is TGCGCCAGCAGCCAAACCCGGGGCACTGAAGCTTTCTTT.

The table lists this clonotype with a few counts. This chain uses TRBV12-3 or TRBV12-4 with TRBJ2-7, with D uncertain. This CDR3 has 12 residues. V lost 3 bases to trimming and J lost 5 bases, with 8 bases between them. Here the CDR3 reads CASSFQVDEQYF. The CDR3 DNA reads as TGTGCCAGCAGTTTTCAGGTCGACGAGCAGTACTTC.

This clonotype showed up many times. J is TRBJ2-7 and V is TRBV29-1, with 9 bases lining up with TRBD1. The V gene end was trimmed by 1 base and the J gene end by 2 bases; junction bases not matched to a gene: 6. Germline CDR1 reads SQVTM; CDR2 reads ANQGSEA. The CDR3 spans 15 residues. DNA of the CDR3: TGCAGCGTTGAAGCTCGGACAGGGGAACCCTACGAGCAGTACTTC. It yields the protein CSVEARTGEPYEQYF.

The table lists this clonotype with a few counts. The J gene is TRBJ2-3, the V gene TRBV25-1; perhaps TRBD1 as D (5 bases). Trimming removed 8 bases from V and 10 bases from J, with 13 bases in between. Germline CDR1 reads MGHDK; CDR2 reads SYGVNS. CDR3 length: 11 amino acids. The CDR3 DNA sequence: TGTGCCAGCTCAGGGTCCCTAGCGCAGTATTTT. Residues: CASSGSLAQYF.

The chain links TRBV4-1 to TRBJ2-1, with 7 bases fitting TRBD2. The CDR3 spans 15 residues. CDR1 is MGHRA, CDR2 YSYEKL, per germline. The junction had 7 bases not matched to a gene; V was cut back by 2 bases and J by 6 bases. CDR3 region: CASSQTRTRPNEQFF. The CDR3 DNA sequence: TGCGCCAGCAGCCAAACGAGGACTAGGCCCAATGAGCAGTTCTTC.

This clonotype was counted a few times. The chain employs TRBV27 and TRBJ1-2; TRBD1 matches 9 bases. The CDR3 totals 13 residues. J gave up 4 bases and V 6 bases, and 3 bases lay outside the gene matches. Per germline, CDR1 MNHEY and CDR2 SMNVEV (reference sequence). CDR3 region: CASRGQGIYGYTF. Written as DNA, the CDR3 is TGTGCCAGCAGGGGACAGGGTATCTATGGCTACACCTTC.

This clonotype turned up a few times. The chain recombines TRBV7-8 with TRBJ2-3; 7 positions agree with TRBD2. CDR1 is SGHVS, CDR2 FQNEAQ, per germline. V was pared by 9 bases and J by 6 bases, with 9 bases of the junction left unmatched. The CDR3 consists of 13 residues. The CDR3 spells CASKGGSHDTQYF. The CDR3, as DNA: TGTGCCAGTAAGGGAGGGTCACACGATACGCAGTATTTT.

This clonotype has a count of ten or more. This sequence joins TRBV6-2 or TRBV6-3 and TRBJ1-2; D remains ambiguous. This CDR3 has 13 residues. V lost 8 bases to trimming and J lost 2 bases, with 12 bases between them. Germline lookup yields CDR1 MNHEY and CDR2 SVGEGT. The CDR3 protein is CASSTTENYGYTF. The CDR3 DNA reads as TGTGCCAGCTCAACGACCGAGAACTATGGCTACACCTTC.

A few counts support this clonotype. The chain recombines TRBV5-1 with TRBJ2-1; D possibly corresponds to TRBD1 (5 bases). Germline values: CDR1 SGHRS, CDR2 YFSETQ. There are 14 residues in the CDR3. V shed 0 bases and J shed 2 bases, with 6 bases lying between them. Here the CDR3 reads CASSLEQAYNEQFF. The DNA for the CDR3 is TGCGCCAGCAGCTTGGAACAGGCCTACAATGAGCAGTTCTTC.

V and J are TRBV7-9 and TRBJ2-2; 7 nucleotides line up with TRBD1. CDR1 is SEHNR, CDR2 FQNEAQ, per germline (reference sequence). This CDR3 comprises 16 residues. The trim removed 10 bases at V and 0 bases at J, leaving 11 bases unmatched. The CDR3 loop is CATDRATVSNTGELFF. Here the CDR3 DNA reads TGTGCCACCGACAGGGCCACCGTCTCGAACACCGGGGAGCTGTTTTTT.

This clonotype was seen a handful of times. The chain carries TRBV5-6 and TRBJ2-7, with D unclear. The CDR3 is 12 residues long. The ends were cut back, 4 bases at V and 3 bases at J, with 8 bases in the middle. Germline V gene data show CDR1 as SGHDT and CDR2 as YYEEEE. In DNA, the CDR3 is TGTGCCAGCAGCCTCGGCCGCTACGAGCAGTACGTC. Residues: CASSLGRYEQYV.

This clonotype showed up just a few times. The chain employs TRBV12-3 or TRBV12-4 and TRBJ1-4, with unresolved D. Trimming pared 3 bases from V and 2 bases from J, leaving 13 bases between. CDR3 length: 16 residues. This CDR3 reads CASSLGPGGTNEKLFF. CDR3 DNA: TGTGCCAGCAGTTTGGGCCCGGGAGGCACTAATGAAAAACTGTTTTTT.

This chain uses TRBV20-1 with TRBJ2-7; 10 nucleotides align to TRBD1. The CDR3 has 13 amino acids. Trimming at V came to 3 bases and at J to 3 bases, leaving 2 bases not matched to a gene. From germline, CDR1 is DFQATT and CDR2 SNEGSKA (reference sequence). DNA for the CDR3: TGCAGTGCTAGGGACAGGGGGATCTACGAGCAGTACGTC. As protein: CSARDRGIYEQYV.

The chain links TRBV7-9 to TRBJ2-7; no clear D gene. CDR1 is SEHNR and CDR2 is FQNEAQ in the germline V gene (reference sequence). Trimming cost V 2 bases and J 5 bases, with 10 bases left between them. This CDR3 comprises 13 residues. The CDR3 is CASSLPERDEQYF. CDR3 bases: TGTGCCAGCAGCTTACCGGAAAGGGACGAGCAGTACTTC. Supplemented by reference TRBV7-9 and TRBJ2-7, the full variable domain reads DTGVSQNPRHKITKRGQNVTFRCDPISEHNRLYWYRQTLGQGPEFLTYFQNEAQLEKSRLLSDRFSAERPKGSFSTLEIQRTEQGDSAMYLCASSLPERDEQYFGPGTRLTVT.

This chain links TRBV2 with TRBJ2-1; TRBD2 might be the D (5 bases). This CDR3 is built from 15 residues. Germline V CDR1 and CDR2: SNHLY, FYNNEI. V gave up 6 bases and J gave up 7 bases, with 19 bases separating them. CDR3 in amino acids: CASRSLAIGTNEQFF. DNA of the CDR3: TGTGCCAGCAGGTCCCTAGCAATCGGTACGAATGAGCAGTTCTTC.

In this sample, this clonotype turned up many times. This chain links TRBV11-2 with TRBJ2-3, with D tentatively TRBD1 (5 bases). The germline V gene has CDR1 SGHAT and CDR2 FQNNGV. The ends were cut back, 0 bases at V and 2 bases at J, with 18 bases in the middle. The CDR3 covers 18 residues. Here the CDR3 reads CASSLDLGVLPSTDTQYF. The DNA for the CDR3 is TGTGCCAGCAGCTTAGATCTAGGGGTGCTTCCCTCCACAGATACGCAGTATTTT.

This clonotype was seen only a few times. The V and J genes are TRBV4-3 and TRBJ1-5; unclear D gene. There are 15 residues in the CDR3. V was cut by 0 bases and J by 6 bases, with 12 bases left in between. Germline CDR1 reads LGHNA; CDR2 reads YSLEER. As DNA, the CDR3 is TGCGCCAGCAGCCAAGATTTTGGGGTCTCTCAGCCCCAGCATTTT. This sequence encodes CASSQDFGVSQPQHF.

This clonotype has a count of ten or more. The J gene is TRBJ2-2, the V gene TRBV7-8; no clear D gene. The germline V and J ends were trimmed by 2 bases and 2 bases, with 9 bases remaining between them. The CDR3 loop spans 15 amino acids. The germline gives CDR1 SGHVS, CDR2 FQNEAQ. CDR3 loop: CASSLKGFNTGELFF. The CDR3 DNA reads TGTGCCAGCAGCTTAAAAGGTTTTAACACCGGGGAGCTGTTTTTT.

The chain combines TRBV19 with TRBJ1-5; D may be TRBD1 (5 bases). With 4 bases removed from V and 2 bases from J, the gap between germline ends came to 9 bases. Germline V CDR1 and CDR2: LNHDA, SQIVND (reference sequence). The CDR3 totals 14 residues. The CDR3 spells CASSTDNRNQPQHF. The DNA of the CDR3 is TGTGCCAGTAGTACGGACAACCGCAATCAGCCCCAGCATTTT.

The chain's CDR3 is CSVSFLWQGNEQFF. Written as DNA, the CDR3 is TGCAGCGTCTCCTTTCTGTGGCAGGGCAATGAGCAGTTCTTC. The rearrangement joins TRBV29-1 to TRBJ2-1; possible D gene TRBD1, 5 bases. V was cut by 6 bases and J by 6 bases, with 18 bases left in between. The CDR3 contains 14 residues. Germline-derived CDR1 and CDR2 are SQVTM and ANQGSEA.

V and J are TRBV7-2 and TRBJ2-7, with D perhaps TRBD2 (6 bases). The CDR3 sequence is 16 residues long. Deletions cut 4 bases from V and 2 bases from J, with 18 bases between. Germline CDR1 and CDR2: SGHTA and FQGNSA. CDR3 loop: CASSSRGTQRPYEQYF. CDR3 nucleotides: TGTGCCAGCAGCTCGCGCGGGACCCAGAGGCCCTACGAGCAGTACTTC.

This clonotype turned up a few times. The chain joins TRBV12-3 or TRBV12-4 to TRBJ2-3; D unclear. Between the trimmed V and J ends, which lost 7 bases and 2 bases, there was a span of 13 bases. The CDR3 has 14 residues. Here the CDR3 reads CASTPLGPTDTQYF. As DNA, the CDR3 is TGTGCCAGCACCCCGTTAGGGCCCACAGATACGCAGTATTTT.

This clonotype was seen repeatedly, ten times or more. The chain carries TRBV6-2 or TRBV6-3 and TRBJ1-2, with a tentative D call TRBD1 (6 bases). The CDR3 totals 15 residues. Germline CDR1 MNHEY, CDR2 SVGEGT. V was shortened by 6 bases and J by 6 bases, with 20 bases between the two germline ends. CDR3 DNA: TGTGCCAGCAGCTCCGGGACACCTTCGTGGGATGGCTACACCTTC. Protein: CASSSGTPSWDGYTF.

This clonotype was seen many times. This rearrangement joins TRBV29-1 to TRBJ2-1, with D unresolved. Germline V CDR1 and CDR2: SQVTM, ANQGSEA. CDR3 length equals 12 residues. V was shortened by 3 bases and J by 4 bases, with 7 bases between the two germline ends. CDR3 residues: CSVEWGYNEQFF. CDR3 bases: TGCAGCGTTGAGTGGGGATACAATGAGCAGTTCTTC.

CDR3 in amino acids: CASSQAPGAYEQYF. The DNA of the CDR3 is TGCGCCAGCAGCCAAGCTCCAGGGGCCTACGAGCAGTACTTC. The chain uses TRBV4-1 and TRBJ2-7, with TRBD1 as a possible D gene (6 bases). The CDR3 spans 14 residues. Trimming took 1 base from V and 2 from J, leaving 9 bases between them. Per the germline V gene, CDR1 is MGHRA and CDR2 is YSYEKL.